The entry below describes one TCR beta chain. The data derive from a study of tumor and adjacent non-tumor tissue in lung cancer. Study as a whole: Stage I to III disease affected over nine men and several women aged about 30 to 85.

No cell sorting was done before RNA was extracted from the tissue. Between August and November 2014, newly diagnosed, chemotherapy-naive lung cancer patients underwent thoracic surgery in China. Germline loops: CDR1 MNHNS, CDR2 SASEGT. V lost 6 bases and J 8 bases, leaving 22 bases between the germline ends. This CDR3 region has 16 residues. The library came from three nested PCR rounds adapted from ARM-PCR protocols. TCRdb re-called the multiplex PCR reads through MiXCR, storing one row per CDR3 protein. The sample records about 200,000 distinct CDR3 sequences, approximately 74% being singletons. Sequencing was performed on lung tumor tissue. The chain recombines TRBV6-1 with TRBJ2-2; D could derive from TRBD1 or TRBD2 (5 bases each). This TCR was recovered from a man aged 60 to 69 with non-small cell lung cancer. The CDR3 reads CASSPGTSVRSGELFF. As DNA, the CDR3 is TGTGCCAGCAGCCCCGGGACCTCGGTCCGGAGTGGGGAGCTGTTTTTT.